The source of this TCR beta chain is a study of blood T cell repertoires in COVID-19. On the study more broadly: The cDNA or gDNA used as material had been derived from T cells, B-cell-depleted T cells, or PBMCs.

The V end was cut by 6 bases, the J end by 2 bases, with 11 bases between. The CDR3 contains 14 residues. Germline V lookup: CDR1 MNHEY, CDR2 SVGAGI. Generated by immunoSEQ multiplex PCR, the TCRdb table keeps only in-frame clones and is missing some. Found here are around 86,000 clones, roughly 84% of them singletons; the top ten hold approximately 5%. This rearrangement joins TRBV6-5 to TRBJ1-5; D possibly corresponds to TRBD1 (5 bases). Sequenced material: peripheral blood. This receptor was taken from a woman older than 75 with acute or convalescent COVID-19. CDR3 amino acids: CASSNGARNQPQHF. The CDR3 region has the DNA TGTGCCAGCAGCAATGGGGCGCGCAATCAGCCCCAGCATTTT.